The 28 T cell receptor beta chains below all came from one sample that was sequenced in a study of blood T cells in healthy people across ages. With a J-beta primer mix and a sample-barcoded 5' primer, a second PCR ran 7 to 11 cycles. TCRdb re-analysed the 5' RACE reads in MiXCR, keeping a single row per CDR3 protein. Found here are 1.5 million to 2 million distinct CDR3 sequences, roughly 49% of them singletons; the top ten hold approximately 2.1%. The sample comprised blood. These receptors were collected from a woman aged 40 to 55 in good health.

This clonotype was counted between two and nine times. The J gene is TRBJ1-6, the V gene TRBV6-5, with D tentatively TRBD1 (5 bases). Per germline, CDR1 MNHEY and CDR2 SVGAGI. Trimming stripped 0 bases from V and 7 bases from J, with 7 bases between. This CDR3 contains 14 residues. CDR3 in amino acids: CASSYSNRNSPLHF. DNA of the CDR3: TGTGCCAGCAGTTACTCGAACAGGAATTCACCCCTCCACTTT.

This clonotype was observed a single time. The chain employs TRBV14 and TRBJ2-1; 8 nucleotides line up with TRBD1. The ends lost 5 bases at V and 0 bases at J; junction bases unmatched: 6. CDR3 length equals 16 residues. CDR1 and CDR2 (germline): SGHDN, FVKESK. CDR3 sequence reads: CASSMRQGSSYNEQFF. Here the CDR3 DNA reads TGTGCCAGCAGCATGCGACAGGGGAGCTCCTACAATGAGCAGTTCTTC.

This clonotype was detected only once. The J gene is TRBJ2-6, the V gene TRBV5-1, with D possibly TRBD1 on 5 matching bases. The CDR3 runs to 17 residues. V lost 3 bases, J lost 2 bases, and 15 bases lay in between. CDR1 is SGHRS and CDR2 is YFSETQ in the germline V gene. The CDR3 sequence: CASSSRGMLTGANVLTF. The CDR3 bases are TGCGCCAGCAGCTCTAGGGGCATGCTAACTGGGGCCAACGTCCTGACTTTC.

A few counts support this clonotype. The V call is TRBV29-1, the J call TRBJ2-1; 8 nucleotides agree with TRBD1. From germline, CDR1 is SQVTM and CDR2 ANQGSEA. Germline trimming cut 6 bases from V and 1 base from J; bases unmatched to any gene: 5. This CDR3 comprises 14 residues. This CDR3 is CSVTGTGSYNEQFF. The CDR3, as DNA: TGCAGCGTGACTGGGACAGGTTCCTACAATGAGCAGTTCTTC.

J is TRBJ2-3 and V is TRBV6-2 or TRBV6-3, with D perhaps matching TRBD1 (6 bases). Germline CDR1 reads MNHEY; CDR2 reads SVGEGT. V was clipped by 4 bases and J by 5 bases, with 13 bases between them. The CDR3 contains 14 residues. The CDR3: CASSWGPRRDTQYF. The CDR3 DNA sequence: TGTGCCAGCAGTTGGGGGCCCCGGAGAGATACGCAGTATTTT.

The chain has TRBV7-9 and TRBJ2-4; no reliable D call. The J call could be wrong; TRBJ2-5 is a better fit for the DNA end. CDR3 size: 15 residues. Germline CDR1 SEHNR, CDR2 FQNEAQ (reference sequence). CDR3 in DNA: TGTGCCAGCAGCTTAGTGGTGTTAGGGCAAGAGACCCAGTACTTC. Translation: CASSLVVLGQETQYF.

The gene calls are TRBV7-9 and TRBJ2-7; 8 bases line up with TRBD1. This CDR3 is built from 16 residues. Germline V gene lookup returns CDR1 SEHNR and CDR2 FQNEAQ (reference sequence). Trimming at V came to 5 bases and at J to 6 bases, leaving 15 bases not matched to a gene. The CDR3 protein is CASSPTTLRQGIEQYF. DNA of the CDR3: TGTGCCAGCAGCCCTACGACCTTGAGACAGGGGATCGAGCAGTACTTC.

This clonotype was seen more than once but under ten times. The V and J genes are TRBV11-1 and TRBJ2-3, with 10 bases identical to TRBD2. The germline V gene has CDR1 SGHAT and CDR2 FQDESV (reference sequence). J lost 5 bases, V lost 7 bases, and 9 bases had no gene match. This CDR3 comprises 15 residues. As DNA, the CDR3 is TGTGCCAGCACCAAAGCGGGGGGGCTTCGAGATACGCAGTATTTT. Its protein product is CASTKAGGLRDTQYF.

This chain connects TRBV10-3 to TRBJ2-1; D possibly corresponds to TRBD1 (6 bases). Germline CDR1 is ENHRY and CDR2 is SYGVKD. The CDR3 runs to 16 residues. The V end was cut by 0 bases, the J end by 4 bases, with 13 bases between. CDR3 coding DNA: TGTGCCATCAGTGAGTCGTGGCAGGGGACGTACAATGAGCAGTTCTTC. It specifies CAISESWQGTYNEQFF.

Note on this clonotype: The germline gene is not matched at one end of the junction; a read error may be the cause. The chain couples TRBV5-1 to TRBJ2-3; D call uncertain. The germline CDR1 and CDR2 sequences are SGHRS and YFSETQ. The CDR3 runs 14 residues. CDR3 nucleotide sequence: TGCGCCGGCAGCCGCGGAAGTAGCACAGATACGCAGTATTTT. This gives the protein CAGSRGSSTDTQYF.

V gene TRBV28 combines with J gene TRBJ2-3; D not resolved. CDR1 and CDR2 (germline): MDHEN, SYDVKM. V lost 8 bases and J 4 bases, leaving 7 bases between the germline ends. The CDR3 sequence is 11 residues long. Here the CDR3 DNA reads TGTGCCAGCGTTACTCCAGATACGCAGTATTTT. It is translated as CASVTPDTQYF.

This clonotype was counted only a few times. The chain carries TRBV5-1 and TRBJ2-3; TRBD2 matches at 10 bases. The CDR3 loop spans 16 amino acids. The trim removed 1 base at V and 6 bases at J, leaving 8 bases unmatched. Germline lookup yields CDR1 SGHRS and CDR2 YFSETQ. CDR3: CASSLFSSGGSDTQYF. The CDR3 bases are TGCGCCAGCAGCTTGTTTTCTAGCGGGGGTTCGGATACGCAGTATTTT.

This chain joins TRBV11-2 and TRBJ2-6; unclear D gene. The V end lost 2 bases, the J end lost 6 bases, and 11 bases lay between the germline ends. The length of the CDR3 is 15 residues. The germline CDR1 and CDR2 sequences are SGHAT and FQNNGV. The CDR3 region is CASSLTTIAANVLTF. For the CDR3, the DNA is TGTGCCAGCAGCTTAACCACCATCGCGGCCAACGTCCTGACTTTC. The full variable domain, its missing parts supplied by reference TRBV11-2 and TRBJ2-6, is EAGVAQSPRYKIIEKRQSVAFWCNPISGHATLYWYQQILGQGPKLLIQFQNNGVVDDSQLPKDRFSAERLKGVDSTLKIQPAKLEDSAVYLCASSLTTIAANVLTFGAGSRLTVL.

Details on this clonotype: It may be a read error: a sequence one base away is much more abundant. J is TRBJ2-7 and V is TRBV25-1, with 9 bases fitting TRBD1. This CDR3 contains 15 residues. Germline CDR1 MGHDK, CDR2 SYGVNS. This CDR3 reads CAGSGTGTGIHEQYF. The CDR3 region has the DNA TGTGCCGGCAGTGGAACCGGGACAGGGATCCACGAGCAGTACTTC.

The chain recombines TRBV3-1 with TRBJ2-1; D is perhaps TRBD1 or TRBD2 (6 bases each). The V end lost 4 bases, the J end lost 1 base, and 11 bases lay between the germline ends. CDR1 LGHDT and CDR2 YNNKEL come from the germline V gene (reference sequence). The CDR3 is 15 residues long. CDR3 in DNA: TGTGCCAGCAGCCCGGGGGCCGCTTCCTACAATGAGCAGTTCTTC. This codes for CASSPGAASYNEQFF.

This clonotype was seen more than once but under ten times. The CDR3 here is CSSRVAGDYGYTF. DNA of the CDR3: TGCAGTTCAAGGGTCGCTGGGGACTATGGCTACACCTTC. The genes are TRBV20-1 and TRBJ1-2; D not certain. CDR1 is DFQATT, CDR2 SNEGSKA, per germline (reference sequence). Trimming left V 8 bases short and J 3 bases short, with 16 bases between. The CDR3 consists of 13 residues.

The chain recombines TRBV20-1 with TRBJ1-5; D ambiguous. From germline, CDR1 is DFQATT and CDR2 SNEGSKA (reference sequence). V dropped 8 bases and J dropped 0 bases, with 11 bases sitting between them. The CDR3 is made up of 13 amino acids. CDR3 in DNA: TGCAGTTCAAATTCTAATAGCAATCAGCCCCAGCATTTT. This sequence encodes CSSNSNSNQPQHF.

The chain carries TRBV29-1 and TRBJ2-3; the D is unclear. The V gene's germline CDR1 is SQVTM and CDR2 ANQGSEA. The CDR3 totals 14 residues. The germline V and J ends were trimmed by 3 bases and 0 bases, with 10 bases remaining between them. CDR3 DNA: TGCAGCGTTGACATGGAGACAAGCACAGATACGCAGTATTTT. It specifies CSVDMETSTDTQYF.

The V and J genes are TRBV7-3 and TRBJ2-3, with D perhaps matching TRBD2 (6 bases). The germline V gene has CDR1 SGHTA and CDR2 FQGTGA. Trimming shortened V by 5 bases and J by 6 bases, and 15 bases separated the two germline ends. The CDR3 contains 14 residues. The DNA for the CDR3 is TGTGCCAGCAGCCCGGCGGGGACTTCGGATACGCAGTATTTT. It specifies CASSPAGTSDTQYF.

The CDR3 protein is CASSQDISGGVNEQFF. The DNA of the CDR3 is TGTGCCAGCAGCCAAGATATCAGCGGGGGGGTCAATGAGCAGTTCTTC. This chain uses TRBV4-2 with TRBJ2-1; 10 positions agree with TRBD2. CDR3 size: 16 residues. Losses at the gene ends were 0 bases for V and 6 bases for J; bases not matched to a gene: 5. Germline CDR1 LGHNA, CDR2 YNFKEQ.

This chain connects TRBV28 to TRBJ2-7; 12 bases agree with TRBD2. Trimming removed 6 bases from V and 3 bases from J; junction bases left unmatched: 9. Germline V gene sequence: CDR1 MDHEN, CDR2 SYDVKM. This CDR3 comprises 16 residues. The CDR3 sequence is CASSPRLAGAYYEQYF. The CDR3 region has the DNA TGTGCCAGCAGCCCCAGACTAGCGGGGGCCTACTACGAGCAGTACTTC.

The J gene is TRBJ2-5, the V gene TRBV9; no clear D. The CDR3 spans 14 residues. V lost 4 bases to trimming and J lost 5 bases, with 15 bases between them. Germline V gene data show CDR1 as SGDLS and CDR2 as YYNGEE. CDR3 sequence reads: CASSPRSLGETQYF. CDR3 sequence (DNA): TGTGCCAGCAGCCCCCGATCCCTTGGTGAGACCCAGTACTTC.

The genes are TRBV7-9 and TRBJ2-4, with D maybe TRBD2 (6 bases). The end of the DNA fits TRBJ2-7 better, so the J call may be wrong. CDR3 length: 14 amino acids. From germline, CDR1 is SEHNR and CDR2 FQNEAQ (reference sequence). The CDR3 protein is CASSNRDWHYEQYF. In nucleotides, the CDR3 is TGTGCCAGCAGCAACCGGGACTGGCACTACGAGCAGTACTTC.

This chain links TRBV4-1 with TRBJ2-1, with D perhaps being TRBD1 or TRBD2 (6 bases each). The CDR3 sequence is 14 residues long. Germline lookup yields CDR1 MGHRA and CDR2 YSYEKL. V lost 0 bases and J lost 7, with 10 bases in between. The CDR3 spells CASSQDRGANEQFF. Written as DNA, the CDR3 is TGCGCCAGCAGCCAAGATAGGGGGGCGAATGAGCAGTTCTTC.

The chain links TRBV21-1 to TRBJ1-4; the D call TRBD1 from the table was never checked on the DNA. TRBV21-1 is marked as a pseudogene. CDR3 size: 17 residues. CDR3 loop: CASSKSQGPEANEKLFF. CDR3 in DNA: TGTGCCAGCAGCAAAAGCCAGGGACCGGAGGCTAACGAAAAACTGTTTTTT.

The genes are TRBV6-2 or TRBV6-3 and TRBJ2-5, with D possibly TRBD2 on 5 matching bases. The CDR3 runs 17 residues. Trimming pared 6 bases from V and 0 bases from J, leaving 20 bases between. The germline V gene encodes CDR1 MNHEY and CDR2 SVGEGT. The CDR3 spells CASSEWGTRAYQETQYF. CDR3 bases: TGTGCCAGCAGCGAGTGGGGTACGAGGGCGTACCAAGAGACCCAGTACTTC.

This clonotype was detected a few times. This chain uses TRBV4-3 with TRBJ2-7, with a possible D match to TRBD1 (6 bases). In germline, CDR1 is LGHNA, CDR2 YSLEER. CDR3 size: 15 residues. The germline V and J ends were trimmed by 0 bases and 2 bases, with 11 bases remaining between them. The CDR3 loop is CASSQESRTAYEQYF. The DNA of the CDR3 is TGCGCCAGCAGCCAAGAAAGCAGGACAGCCTACGAGCAGTACTTC.

On this clonotype: The germline gene is not matched at one end of the junction; a read error may be the cause. The chain recombines TRBV5-1 with TRBJ2-7; tentatively, D is TRBD1 (5 bases). CDR1 SGHRS and CDR2 YFSETQ come from the germline V gene. The length of the CDR3 is 15 residues. CDR3 amino acids: CASGLEVTPGNEQYF. For the CDR3, the DNA is TGCGCCAGCGGCTTGGAAGTCACCCCAGGGAACGAGCAGTACTTC. The full variable domain, with the rest looked up from reference TRBV5-1 and TRBJ2-7, is KAGVTQTPRYLIKTRGQQVTLSCSPISGHRSVSWYQQTPGQGLQFLFEYFSETQRNKGNFPGRFSGRQFSNSRSEMNVSTLELGDSALYLCASGLEVTPGNEQYFGPGTRLTVT.